The 12 T cell receptor beta chains presented below share a single source sample, sequenced in a study of blood T cell repertoires in COVID-19 (dated by TCRdb to the early 2020s). Library method: the immunoSEQ multiplex PCR assay. The table was pulled from immuneACCESS by TCRdb, which kept in-frame rearrangements only. Such tables lose some clones; where checked, under half of the loss comes from unresolved V genes, and the rest has no known cause. For this sample there are around 150,000 clones; about 88% appear just once. 0.99% of the sample comes from the top ten. Sequences were obtained from peripheral blood. These receptors all stem from a man aged 18 to 35 with acute or convalescent COVID-19.

The chain combines TRBV12-3 or TRBV12-4 with TRBJ1-4, with D hard to call. V lost 7 bases and J lost 7, with 13 bases in between. CDR3 size: 13 residues. The CDR3 here is CASTGQRGEKLFF. CDR3 nucleotide sequence: TGTGCCAGCACCGGCCAACGGGGTGAAAAACTGTTTTTT.

In this sample, this clone turned up once. V usage is TRBV19 and J usage is TRBJ1-5; D gene uncertain. The germline V gene has CDR1 LNHDA and CDR2 SQIVND (reference sequence). V shed 4 bases and J shed 1 base, with 17 bases lying between them. This CDR3 has 17 amino acids. In DNA form, the CDR3 reads TGTGCCAGTAGTACCGGGGAGGCAAAAGGAAGCAATCAGCCCCAGCATTTT. Protein sequence: CASSTGEAKGSNQPQHF. Full variable domain (missing parts from reference TRBV19 and TRBJ1-5): DGGITQSPKYLFRKEGQNVTLSCEQNLNHDAMYWYRQDPGQGLRLIYYSQIVNDFQKGDIAEGYSVSREKKESFPLTVTSAQKNPTAFYLCASSTGEAKGSNQPQHFGDGTRLSIL.

This rearrangement joins TRBV4-1 to TRBJ1-2; tentatively, D is TRBD1 (6 bases). This CDR3 has 16 residues. CDR1 and CDR2 from the germline V gene are MGHRA and YSYEKL. V was trimmed by 1 base and J by 0 bases, leaving 12 bases between them. CDR3 DNA sequence: TGCGCCAGCAGCCAAGTGAACAGGGTAGCTAACTATGGCTACACCTTC. It specifies CASSQVNRVANYGYTF.

J is TRBJ2-2 and V is TRBV11-2, with 8 nucleotides matching TRBD1. V lost 3 bases and J lost 5; bases outside the gene matches: 5. The germline V gene has CDR1 SGHAT and CDR2 FQNNGV. This CDR3 has 15 residues. CDR3 sequence: CASSFSGTGTGELFF. The CDR3 DNA reads TGTGCCAGCAGCTTTTCCGGGACAGGTACCGGGGAGCTGTTTTTT.

This clone appeared a single time. J is TRBJ1-5 and V is TRBV7-4, with D perhaps TRBD1 (6 bases). V shed 5 bases and J shed 2 bases, with 16 bases lying between them. The CDR3 runs to 16 residues. Looked up from germline, CDR1 is SGHVT and CDR2 is SQSDAQ. The DNA of the CDR3 is TGTGCCAGCAGCCCGATAGGGGGGGGAGGCAATCAGCCCCAGCATTTT. Residues: CASSPIGGGGNQPQHF.

The chain joins TRBV3-1 (or the pseudogene TRBV3-2) to TRBJ2-3; maybe TRBD2 (7 bases). The ends were cut back, 2 bases at V and 0 bases at J, with 12 bases in the middle. CDR1 is LGHDT and CDR2 is YNNKEL in the germline V gene (reference sequence). The CDR3 loop spans 16 amino acids. DNA for the CDR3: TGTGCCAGCAGCCAACGACGGGGGGCTAGCACAGATACGCAGTATTTT. Its protein product is CASSQRRGASTDTQYF.

V and J are TRBV5-1 and TRBJ2-6, with 9 bases aligning to TRBD1. Trimming removed 3 bases from V and 0 bases from J; junction bases left unmatched: 10. Germline assignment: CDR1 SGHRS and CDR2 YFSETQ. This CDR3 is built from 19 residues. CDR3 coding DNA: TGCGCCAGCAGCTGGGACAGGGAGGGCATGTTCTCTGGGGCCAACGTCCTGACTTTC. As protein: CASSWDREGMFSGANVLTF.

The V call is TRBV21-1, the J call TRBJ2-7; no DNA check was done on the table's D call, TRBD1. TRBV21-1 is classified as a pseudogene. This CDR3 comprises 16 residues. This CDR3 reads CASSKRGQGANYEQYF. The CDR3 DNA sequence: TGTGCCAGCAGCAAGCGTGGACAGGGGGCTAATTACGAGCAGTACTTC.

This sequence joins TRBV20-1 and TRBJ1-3, with 7 bases fitting TRBD1. CDR1 is DFQATT, CDR2 SNEGSKA, per germline (reference sequence). The V gene end was trimmed by 4 bases and the J gene end by 2 bases; junction bases not matched to a gene: 2. CDR3 length equals 13 residues. The CDR3 reads CSAIDRAGNTIYF. As DNA, the CDR3 is TGCAGTGCTATTGACAGGGCTGGAAACACCATATATTTT.

V and J are TRBV30 and TRBJ1-2; D is unclear. Trimming removed 4 bases from V and 6 bases from J, with 24 bases in between. The CDR3 consists of 16 residues. Germline loops: CDR1 GTSNPN, CDR2 SVGIG (reference sequence). The CDR3 region has the DNA TGTGCCTGGACGTTGAATGGAGCCCCTCGGCGAGATGGCTACACCTTC. Translated: CAWTLNGAPRRDGYTF. The full variable domain, in which reference TRBV30 and TRBJ1-2 provide the parts outside the CDR3, is SQTIHQWPATLVQPVGSPLSLECTVEGTSNPNLYWYRQAAGRGLQLLFYSVGIGQISSEVPQNLSASRPQDRQFILSSKKLLLSDSGFYLCAWTLNGAPRRDGYTFGSGTRLTVV.

The chain combines TRBV30 with TRBJ2-7; 9 nucleotides align to TRBD1. The V and J ends lost 0 bases and 2 bases, in that order; junction bases with no gene match: 8. CDR1 and CDR2 from the germline V gene are GTSNPN and SVGIG (reference sequence). CDR3 size: 16 residues. CDR3 sequence (DNA): TGTGCCTGGAGTGTGTCCCGGACAGGGGTTCCCTACGAGCAGTACTTC. Translating it yields CAWSVSRTGVPYEQYF.

The rearrangement uses TRBV5-5 and TRBJ1-6; 10 bases are shared with TRBD1. Looked up from germline, CDR1 is SGHKS and CDR2 is YYEKEE (reference sequence). The CDR3 is 16 amino acids. Unmatched junction bases numbered 10, after V lost 4 bases and J lost 9 bases. The CDR3 nucleotides read TGTGCCAGCAGCGAACTACCGACAGGGGGCATTTCACCCCTCCACTTT. This gives the protein CASSELPTGGISPLHF.